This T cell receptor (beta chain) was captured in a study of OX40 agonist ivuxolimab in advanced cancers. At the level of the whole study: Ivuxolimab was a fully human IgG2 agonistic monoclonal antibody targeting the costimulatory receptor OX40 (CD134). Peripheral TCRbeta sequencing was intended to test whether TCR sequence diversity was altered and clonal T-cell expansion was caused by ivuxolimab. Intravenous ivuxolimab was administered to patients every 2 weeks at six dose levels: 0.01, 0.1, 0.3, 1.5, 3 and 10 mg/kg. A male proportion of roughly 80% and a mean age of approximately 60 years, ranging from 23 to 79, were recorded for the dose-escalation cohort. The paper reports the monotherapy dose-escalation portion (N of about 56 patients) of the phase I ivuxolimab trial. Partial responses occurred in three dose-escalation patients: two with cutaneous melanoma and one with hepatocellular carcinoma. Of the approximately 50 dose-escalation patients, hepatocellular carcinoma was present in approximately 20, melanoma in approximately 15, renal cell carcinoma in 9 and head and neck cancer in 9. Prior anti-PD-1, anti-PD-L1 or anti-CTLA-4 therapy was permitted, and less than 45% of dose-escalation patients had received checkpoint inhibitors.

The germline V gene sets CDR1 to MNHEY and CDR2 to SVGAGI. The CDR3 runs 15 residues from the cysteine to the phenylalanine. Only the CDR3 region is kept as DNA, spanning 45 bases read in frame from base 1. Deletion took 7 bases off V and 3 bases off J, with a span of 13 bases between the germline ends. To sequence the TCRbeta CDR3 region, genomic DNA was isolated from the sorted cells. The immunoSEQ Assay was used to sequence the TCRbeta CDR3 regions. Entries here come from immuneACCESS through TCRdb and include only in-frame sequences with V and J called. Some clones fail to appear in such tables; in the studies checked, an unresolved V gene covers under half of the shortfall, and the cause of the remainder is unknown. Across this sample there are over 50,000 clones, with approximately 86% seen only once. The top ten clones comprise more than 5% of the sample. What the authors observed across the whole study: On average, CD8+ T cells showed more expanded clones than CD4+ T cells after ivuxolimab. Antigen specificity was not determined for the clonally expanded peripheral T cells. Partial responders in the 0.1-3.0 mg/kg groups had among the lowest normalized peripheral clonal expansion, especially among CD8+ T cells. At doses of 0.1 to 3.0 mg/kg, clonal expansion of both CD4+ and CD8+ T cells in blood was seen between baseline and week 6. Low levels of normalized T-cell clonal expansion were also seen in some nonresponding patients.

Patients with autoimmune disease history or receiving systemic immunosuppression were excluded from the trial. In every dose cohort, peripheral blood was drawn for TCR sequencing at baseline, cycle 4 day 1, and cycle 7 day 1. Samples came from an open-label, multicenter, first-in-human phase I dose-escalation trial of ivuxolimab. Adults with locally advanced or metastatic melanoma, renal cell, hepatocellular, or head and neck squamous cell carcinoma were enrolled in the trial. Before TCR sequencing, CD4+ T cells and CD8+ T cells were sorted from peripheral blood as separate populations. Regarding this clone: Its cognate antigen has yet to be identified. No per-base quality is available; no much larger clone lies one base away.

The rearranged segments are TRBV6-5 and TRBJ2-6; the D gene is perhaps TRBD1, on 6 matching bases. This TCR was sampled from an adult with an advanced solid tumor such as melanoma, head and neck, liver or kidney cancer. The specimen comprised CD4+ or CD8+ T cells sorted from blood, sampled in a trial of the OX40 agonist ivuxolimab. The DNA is TGTGCCAGCATCATGACAGGTCGTGGGGCCAACGTCCTGACTTTC. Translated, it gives CASIMTGRGANVLTF.